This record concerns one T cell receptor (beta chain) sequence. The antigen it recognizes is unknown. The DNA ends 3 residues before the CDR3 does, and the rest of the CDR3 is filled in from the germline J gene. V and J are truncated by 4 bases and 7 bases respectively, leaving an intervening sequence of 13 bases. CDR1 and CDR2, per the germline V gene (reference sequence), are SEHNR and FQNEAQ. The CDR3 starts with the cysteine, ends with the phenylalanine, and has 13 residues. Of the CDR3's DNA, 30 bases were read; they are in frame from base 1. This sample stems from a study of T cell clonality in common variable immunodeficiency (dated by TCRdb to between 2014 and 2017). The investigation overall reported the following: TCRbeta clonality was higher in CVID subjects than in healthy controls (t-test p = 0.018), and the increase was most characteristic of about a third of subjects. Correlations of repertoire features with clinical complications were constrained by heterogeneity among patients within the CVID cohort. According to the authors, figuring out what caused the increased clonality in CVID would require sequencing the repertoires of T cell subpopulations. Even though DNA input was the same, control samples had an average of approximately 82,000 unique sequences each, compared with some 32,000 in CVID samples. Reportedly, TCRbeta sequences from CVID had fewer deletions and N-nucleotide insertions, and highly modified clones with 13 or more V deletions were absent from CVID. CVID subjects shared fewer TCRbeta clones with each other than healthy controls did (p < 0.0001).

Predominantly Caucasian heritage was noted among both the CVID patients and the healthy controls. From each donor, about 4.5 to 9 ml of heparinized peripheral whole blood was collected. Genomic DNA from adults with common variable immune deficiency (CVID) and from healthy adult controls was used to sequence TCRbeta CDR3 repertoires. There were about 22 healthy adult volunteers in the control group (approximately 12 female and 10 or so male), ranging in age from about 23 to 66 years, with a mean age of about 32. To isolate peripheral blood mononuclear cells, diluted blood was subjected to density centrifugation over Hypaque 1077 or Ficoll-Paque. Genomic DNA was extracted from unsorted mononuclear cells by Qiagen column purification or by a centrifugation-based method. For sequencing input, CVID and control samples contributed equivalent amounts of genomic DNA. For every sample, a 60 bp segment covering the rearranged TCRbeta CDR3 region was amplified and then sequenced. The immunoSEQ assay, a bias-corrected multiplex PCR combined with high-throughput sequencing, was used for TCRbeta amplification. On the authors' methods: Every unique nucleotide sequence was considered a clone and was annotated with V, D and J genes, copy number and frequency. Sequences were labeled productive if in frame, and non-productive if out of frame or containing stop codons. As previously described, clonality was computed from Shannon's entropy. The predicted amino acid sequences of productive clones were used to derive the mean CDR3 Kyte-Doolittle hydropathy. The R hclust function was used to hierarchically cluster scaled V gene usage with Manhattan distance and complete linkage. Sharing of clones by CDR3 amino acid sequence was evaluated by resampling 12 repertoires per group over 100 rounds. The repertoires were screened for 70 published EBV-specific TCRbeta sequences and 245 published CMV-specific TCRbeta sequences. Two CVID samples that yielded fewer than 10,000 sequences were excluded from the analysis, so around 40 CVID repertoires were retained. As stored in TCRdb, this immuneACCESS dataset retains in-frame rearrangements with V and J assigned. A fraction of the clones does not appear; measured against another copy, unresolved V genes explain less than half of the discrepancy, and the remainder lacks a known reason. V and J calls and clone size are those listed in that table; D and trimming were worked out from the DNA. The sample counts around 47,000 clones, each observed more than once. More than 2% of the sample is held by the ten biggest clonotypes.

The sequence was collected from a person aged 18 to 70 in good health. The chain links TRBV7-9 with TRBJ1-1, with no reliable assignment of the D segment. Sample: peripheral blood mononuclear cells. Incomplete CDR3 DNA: TGTGCCAGCAGCTGGGTTGTTGGCGGTGAA. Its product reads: CASSWVVGGE. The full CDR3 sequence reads CASSWVVGGEAFF.